This TCR beta chain derives from a study of blood T cells in healthy people across ages. Study details: The capture of about one barcoded beta molecule per two T cells was achieved by template switching.

With respect to this clonotype: Its antigen is undetermined.

Whole-study findings and limits: In long-lived donors, naive CD4+ cell counts and diversity exceeded those of aged donors. Expanded clonotype shifts may have been confounded, as the donors had an unknown CMV status. Correlation between TCR beta diversity and naive T cell percentage was strong.

Combining a sample-barcoded 5' primer with a J-beta primer mix, a second PCR ran for roughly 7 to 11 cycles. TCRdb processed the 5' RACE reads anew with MiXCR; each CDR3 protein has one entry. Of some 710,000 distinct CDR3 sequences detected, about 20% appear once; the ten largest clones hold around 21%. Germline V lookup: CDR1 KGHDR, CDR2 SFDVKD. The V end was cut by 3 bases, the J end by 4 bases, with 9 bases between. The length of the CDR3 is 13 residues. The sequence derives from a man aged 65 to 85 in good health. This chain connects TRBV24-1 to TRBJ2-7, with D perhaps matching TRBD1 (6 bases). Source material: blood. The CDR3 sequence is CATSDNREYEQYF. As DNA, the CDR3 is TGTGCCACCAGTGATAACAGGGAGTACGAGCAGTACTTC.